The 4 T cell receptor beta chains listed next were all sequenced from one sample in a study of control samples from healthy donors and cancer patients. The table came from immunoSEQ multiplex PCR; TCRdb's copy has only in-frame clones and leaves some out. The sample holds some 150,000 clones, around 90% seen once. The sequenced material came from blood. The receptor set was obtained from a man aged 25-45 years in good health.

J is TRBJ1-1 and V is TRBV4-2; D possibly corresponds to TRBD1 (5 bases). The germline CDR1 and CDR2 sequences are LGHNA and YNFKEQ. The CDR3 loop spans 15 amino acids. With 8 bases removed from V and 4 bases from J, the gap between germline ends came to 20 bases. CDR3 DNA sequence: TGTGCCAGCCAAACAGAAGGAGGGGCGGGCACTGAAGCTTTCTTT. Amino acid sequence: CASQTEGGAGTEAFF.

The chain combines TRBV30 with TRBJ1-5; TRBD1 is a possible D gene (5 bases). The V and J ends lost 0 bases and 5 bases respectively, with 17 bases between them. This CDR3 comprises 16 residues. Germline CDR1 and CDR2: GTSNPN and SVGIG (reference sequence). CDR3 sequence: CAWSVTGTFPDQPQHF. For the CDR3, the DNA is TGTGCCTGGAGTGTCACCGGGACTTTTCCGGATCAGCCCCAGCATTTT. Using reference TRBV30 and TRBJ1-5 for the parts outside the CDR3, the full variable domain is SQTIHQWPATLVQPVGSPLSLECTVEGTSNPNLYWYRQAAGRGLQLLFYSVGIGQISSEVPQNLSASRPQDRQFILSSKKLLLSDSGFYLCAWSVTGTFPDQPQHFGDGTRLSIL.

CDR3 bases: TGTGCCAGCAGCCCCTGGGGCTGGGGGGAGACCCAGTACTTC. Protein sequence: CASSPWGWGETQYF. V usage is TRBV6-2 or TRBV6-3 and J usage is TRBJ2-5; D may match TRBD1 or TRBD2 (5 bases each). The CDR3 spans 14 residues. Germline V gene lookup returns CDR1 MNHEY and CDR2 SVGEGT. Between the trimmed V and J ends, which lost 6 bases and 5 bases, there was a span of 16 bases.

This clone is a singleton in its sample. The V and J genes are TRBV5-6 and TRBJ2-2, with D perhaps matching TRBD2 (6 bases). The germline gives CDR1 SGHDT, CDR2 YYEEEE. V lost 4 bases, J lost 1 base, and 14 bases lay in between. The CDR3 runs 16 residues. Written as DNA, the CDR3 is TGTGCCAGCAGCCCGGAGGGTAGCGGGAACACCGGGGAGCTGTTTTTT. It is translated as CASSPEGSGNTGELFF.